One sample yielded the 2 T cell receptor beta chains listed below, sequenced in a study of T cell changes during pregnancy in multiple sclerosis. Data came from immunoSEQ multiplex PCR; TCRdb stores just in-frame clones and leaves some out. The table lists roughly 80,000 clones, roughly nine tenths of them singletons. Sequencing was performed on peripheral blood, taken before pregnancy. The source is a female donor with multiple sclerosis, enrolled in a pregnancy study.

The chain combines TRBV5-1 with TRBJ2-3; D is possibly TRBD2 (5 bases). The CDR3 extends over 11 amino acids. The germline V gene has CDR1 SGHRS and CDR2 YFSETQ. Trimming took 5 bases from V and 8 from J, leaving 9 bases between them. The CDR3 nucleotides are TGCGCCAGCAGGTCCCGGGGTACGCAGTATTTT. Residues: CASRSRGTQYF.

The rearrangement joins TRBV2 to TRBJ1-1, with TRBD1 as a possible D gene (6 bases). Trimming stripped 7 bases from V and 1 base from J, with 13 bases between. The CDR3 consists of 14 residues. Germline V gene sequence: CDR1 SNHLY, CDR2 FYNNEI. The CDR3, as DNA: TGTGCCAGCACCTCGGACAGTACGAACACTGAAGCTTTCTTT. Encoded protein: CASTSDSTNTEAFF.